Included here is one T cell receptor beta chain sequence, with context. Its specificity is unknown. The data were obtained in a study of Ad26.COV2.S vaccination and SARS-CoV-2 variants. Study context: Among those in the COV1001 Ad26.COV2.S trial arm was the donor. Study-level results: Spike-specific responses of CD8+ and CD4+ T cells were reported to display substantial breadth after vaccination.

The protocol was immunoSEQ multiplex PCR, while the TCRdb copy is restricted to in-frame clones and leaves out a portion. The sample holds 350,000 to 450,000 clones, about 92% seen once. Stated treatment: some 20 received Ad26.COV2.S at low or high dose, single or two shots; 5 received placebo; per-sample allocation not given. All samples were drawn on day 63, counting from the first vaccine or placebo injection. Within Boston, the person who donated was an adult of 18-55 years. The CDR3 covers 13 residues. V dropped 7 bases and J dropped 1 base, with 9 bases sitting between them. The germline CDR1 and CDR2 sequences are SGDLS and YYNGEE.

The source was peripheral blood, collected in a trial of Ad26.COV2.S vaccine versus placebo. The gene calls are TRBV9 and TRBJ2-1; D possibly corresponds to TRBD2 (5 bases). The sequence derives from a person aged 18-60 years who received the Ad26.COV2.S COVID-19 vaccine or a placebo. CDR3 bases: TGTGCCAGCCCACGGGATTCCTACAATGAGCAGTTCTTC. Translation gives CASPRDSYNEQFF. Supplemented by reference TRBV9 and TRBJ2-1, the full variable domain reads DSGVTQTPKHLITATGQRVTLRCSPRSGDLSVYWYQQSLDQGLQFLIQYYNGEERAKGNILERFSAQQFPDLHSELNLSSLELGDSALYFCASPRDSYNEQFFGPGTRLTVL.